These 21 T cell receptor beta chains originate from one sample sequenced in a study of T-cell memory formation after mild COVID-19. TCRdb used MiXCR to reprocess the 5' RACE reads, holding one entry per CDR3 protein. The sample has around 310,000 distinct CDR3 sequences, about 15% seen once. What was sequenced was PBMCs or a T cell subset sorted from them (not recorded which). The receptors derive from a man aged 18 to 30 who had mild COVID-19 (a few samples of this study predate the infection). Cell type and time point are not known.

CDR3 amino acids: CASSFIGEDTQYF. As DNA, the CDR3 is TGTGCCAGCAGTTTTATTGGGGAAGATACGCAGTATTTT. V and J are TRBV12-3 or TRBV12-4 and TRBJ2-3; D remains unclear. The V gene lost 3 bases and the J gene lost 5 bases, with 9 bases spanning the gap. The CDR3 consists of 13 residues.

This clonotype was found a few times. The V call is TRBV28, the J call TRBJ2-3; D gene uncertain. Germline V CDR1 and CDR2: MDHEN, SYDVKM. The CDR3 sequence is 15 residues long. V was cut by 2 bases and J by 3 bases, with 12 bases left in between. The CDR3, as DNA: TGTGCCAGCAGTTTAAACCCTACTAAGACAGATACGCAGTATTTT. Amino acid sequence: CASSLNPTKTDTQYF.

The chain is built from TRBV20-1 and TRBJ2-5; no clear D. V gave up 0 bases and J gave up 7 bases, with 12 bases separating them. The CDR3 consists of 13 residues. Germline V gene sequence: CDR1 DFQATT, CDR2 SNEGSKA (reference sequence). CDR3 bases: TGCAGTGCTAGAGAAGGACGGTCAGGGACCCAGTACTTC. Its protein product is CSAREGRSGTQYF.

CDR3 residues: CSASESRTGGDGYTF. The CDR3 region has the DNA TGCAGTGCTAGTGAGAGCCGGACAGGGGGAGATGGCTACACCTTC. V and J are TRBV20-1 and TRBJ1-2; TRBD1 matches at 10 bases. The CDR3 is 15 residues long. Per germline, CDR1 DFQATT and CDR2 SNEGSKA (reference sequence). V lost 3 bases to trimming and J lost 6 bases; unmatched junction nucleotides: 10.

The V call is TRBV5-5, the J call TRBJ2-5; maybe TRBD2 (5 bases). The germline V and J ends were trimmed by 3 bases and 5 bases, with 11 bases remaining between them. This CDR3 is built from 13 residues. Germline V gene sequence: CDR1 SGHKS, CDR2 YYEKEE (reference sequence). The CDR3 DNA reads TGTGCCAGCAGCTCCCCGGGGTCCGAGACCCAGTACTTC. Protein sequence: CASSSPGSETQYF.

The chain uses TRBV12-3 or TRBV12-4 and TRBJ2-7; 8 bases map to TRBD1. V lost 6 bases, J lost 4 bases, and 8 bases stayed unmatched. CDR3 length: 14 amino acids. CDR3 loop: CASSPQGAIYEQYF. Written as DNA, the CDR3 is TGTGCCAGCAGCCCCCAGGGGGCTATTTACGAGCAGTACTTC.

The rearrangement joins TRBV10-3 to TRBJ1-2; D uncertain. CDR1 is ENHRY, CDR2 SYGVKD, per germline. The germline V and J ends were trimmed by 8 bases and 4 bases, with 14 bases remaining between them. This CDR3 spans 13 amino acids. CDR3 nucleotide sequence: TGTGCCATCGCGGGTCCAGTCGTCTATGGCTACACCTTC. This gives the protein CAIAGPVVYGYTF.

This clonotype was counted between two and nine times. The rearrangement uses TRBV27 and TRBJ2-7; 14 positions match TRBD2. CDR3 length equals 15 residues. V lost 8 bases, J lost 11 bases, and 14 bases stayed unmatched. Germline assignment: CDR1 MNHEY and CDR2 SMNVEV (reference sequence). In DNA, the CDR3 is TGTGCCAGCGGACTAGCGGGGGGCTCCTCGGGGGTCGAGTACTTC. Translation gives CASGLAGGSSGVEYF.

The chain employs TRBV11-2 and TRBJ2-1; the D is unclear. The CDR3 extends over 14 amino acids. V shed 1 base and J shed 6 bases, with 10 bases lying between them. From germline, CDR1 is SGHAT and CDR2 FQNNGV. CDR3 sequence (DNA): TGTGCCAGCAGCTTAGGCCCAGGCACCAATGAGCAGTTCTTC. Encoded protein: CASSLGPGTNEQFF.

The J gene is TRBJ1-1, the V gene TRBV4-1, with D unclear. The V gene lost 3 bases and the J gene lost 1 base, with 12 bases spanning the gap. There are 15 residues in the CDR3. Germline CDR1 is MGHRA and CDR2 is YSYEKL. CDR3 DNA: TGCGCCAGCAGCCAGTATAGCAAGGAGAACACTGAAGCTTTCTTT. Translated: CASSQYSKENTEAFF.

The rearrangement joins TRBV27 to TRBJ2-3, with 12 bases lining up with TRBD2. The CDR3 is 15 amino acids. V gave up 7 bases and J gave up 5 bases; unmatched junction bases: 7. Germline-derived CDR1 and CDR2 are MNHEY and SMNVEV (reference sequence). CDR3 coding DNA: TGTGCCAGCAACCGACTAGCGGGGGATGGAGATACGCAGTATTTT. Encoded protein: CASNRLAGDGDTQYF.

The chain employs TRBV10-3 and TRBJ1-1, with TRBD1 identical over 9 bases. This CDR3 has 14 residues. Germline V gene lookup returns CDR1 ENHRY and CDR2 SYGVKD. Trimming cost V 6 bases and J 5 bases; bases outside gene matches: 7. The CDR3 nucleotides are TGTGCCATCAGGTCGGACAGGGGAGGAACTGAAGCTTTCTTT. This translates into CAIRSDRGGTEAFF.

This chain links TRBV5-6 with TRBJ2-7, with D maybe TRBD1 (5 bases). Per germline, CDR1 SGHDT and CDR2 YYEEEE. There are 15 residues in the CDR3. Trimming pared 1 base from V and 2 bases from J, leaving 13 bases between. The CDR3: CASSLPTTAPYEQYV. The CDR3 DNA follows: TGTGCCAGCAGCTTGCCGACGACAGCTCCCTACGAGCAGTACGTC.

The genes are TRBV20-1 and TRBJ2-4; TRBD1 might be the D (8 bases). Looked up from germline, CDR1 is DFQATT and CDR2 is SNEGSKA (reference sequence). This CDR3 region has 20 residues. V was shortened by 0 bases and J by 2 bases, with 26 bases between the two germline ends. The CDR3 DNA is TGCAGTGCTAGAGATAGAGCCAGGGGGCGGGAGCGGGGCACCAAAAACATTCAGTACTTC. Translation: CSARDRARGRERGTKNIQYF.

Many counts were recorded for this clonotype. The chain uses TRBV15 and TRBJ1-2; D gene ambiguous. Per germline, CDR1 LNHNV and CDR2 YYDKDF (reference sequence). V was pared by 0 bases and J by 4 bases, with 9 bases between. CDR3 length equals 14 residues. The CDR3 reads CATSRDLGSYGYTF. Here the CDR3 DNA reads TGTGCCACCAGCAGAGATCTTGGGTCCTATGGCTACACCTTC.

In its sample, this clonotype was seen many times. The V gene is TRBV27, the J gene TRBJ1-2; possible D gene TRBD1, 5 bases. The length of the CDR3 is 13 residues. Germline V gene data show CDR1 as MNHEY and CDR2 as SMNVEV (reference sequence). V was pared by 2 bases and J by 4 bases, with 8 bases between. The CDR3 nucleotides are TGTGCCAGCAGTTTACAGGGAGGCTATGGCTACACCTTC. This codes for CASSLQGGYGYTF.

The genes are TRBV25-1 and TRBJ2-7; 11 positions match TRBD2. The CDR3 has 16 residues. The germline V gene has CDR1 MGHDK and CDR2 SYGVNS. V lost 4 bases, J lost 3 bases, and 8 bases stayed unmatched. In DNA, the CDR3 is TGTGCCAGCAGTGGGGTTAGCGGGGGGGCAGGCTACGAGCAGTACTTC. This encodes CASSGVSGGAGYEQYF.

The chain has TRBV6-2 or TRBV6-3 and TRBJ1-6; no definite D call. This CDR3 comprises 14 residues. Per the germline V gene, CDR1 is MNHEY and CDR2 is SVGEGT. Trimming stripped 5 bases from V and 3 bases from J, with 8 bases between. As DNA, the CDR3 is TGTGCCAGCAGTCTCCTTGACTATAATTCACCCCTCCACTTT. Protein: CASSLLDYNSPLHF.

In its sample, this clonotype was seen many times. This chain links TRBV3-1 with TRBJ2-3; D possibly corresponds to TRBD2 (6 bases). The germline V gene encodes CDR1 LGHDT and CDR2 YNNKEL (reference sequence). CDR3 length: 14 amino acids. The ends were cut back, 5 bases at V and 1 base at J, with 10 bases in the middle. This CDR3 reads CASSKGTRTDTQYF. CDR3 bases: TGTGCCAGCAGCAAAGGGACTCGCACAGATACGCAGTATTTT.

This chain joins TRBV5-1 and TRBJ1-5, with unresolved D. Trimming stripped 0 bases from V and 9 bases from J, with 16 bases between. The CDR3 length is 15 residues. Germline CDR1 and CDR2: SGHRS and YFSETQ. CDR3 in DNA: TGCGCCAGCAGCTTGGATCGGGCGGCAGGAGGGCCCCAGCATTTT. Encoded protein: CASSLDRAAGGPQHF. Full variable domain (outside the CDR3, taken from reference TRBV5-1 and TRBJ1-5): KAGVTQTPRYLIKTRGQQVTLSCSPISGHRSVSWYQQTPGQGLQFLFEYFSETQRNKGNFPGRFSGRQFSNSRSEMNVSTLELGDSALYLCASSLDRAAGGPQHFGDGTRLSIL.

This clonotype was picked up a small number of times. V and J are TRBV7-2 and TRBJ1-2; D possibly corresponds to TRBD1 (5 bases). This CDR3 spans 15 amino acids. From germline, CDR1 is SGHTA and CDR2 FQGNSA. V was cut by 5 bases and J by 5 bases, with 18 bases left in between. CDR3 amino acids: CASSPAGQISYGYTF. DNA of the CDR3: TGTGCCAGCAGCCCAGCGGGGCAGATTTCGTATGGCTACACCTTC. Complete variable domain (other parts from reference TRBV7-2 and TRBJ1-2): GAGVSQSPSNKVTEKGKDVELRCDPISGHTALYWYRQSLGQGLEFLIYFQGNSAPDKSGLPSDRFSAERTGGSVSTLTIQRTQQEDSAVYLCASSPAGQISYGYTFGSGTRLTVV.